The next 22 T cell receptor beta chains were all read from a single sample in a study of CD8 T cells in Susac syndrome. The RNA, about 0.45 to 1 ug, was put through reverse transcription using random hexamers. Using its own MiXCR run on the immunoSEQ multiplex PCR reads, TCRdb lists one record per CDR3 protein. The sample records 150,000 to 200,000 distinct CDR3 sequences, around nine tenths being singletons. The sample comprised CD4+ T cells from PBMCs. Receptors originate from a human donor with Susac syndrome.

CDR3 DNA: TGTGCCAGCAGCCAAAGCGATGGGGTAAGGAGGATAGCCTACGAGCAGTACTTC. Encoded protein: CASSQSDGVRRIAYEQYF. The chain carries TRBV14 and TRBJ2-7, with D maybe TRBD2 (5 bases). The germline V gene encodes CDR1 SGHDN and CDR2 FVKESK. With 2 bases removed from V and 2 bases from J, the gap between germline ends came to 22 bases. The CDR3 loop spans 18 amino acids.

The chain recombines TRBV7-3 with TRBJ2-3; D is perhaps TRBD1 (6 bases). Trimming shortened V by 5 bases and J by 4 bases, and 13 bases separated the two germline ends. Germline CDR1 and CDR2: SGHTA and FQGTGA. The CDR3 contains 14 residues. The CDR3 DNA reads TGTGCCAGCAGCGATCGGAAGGGGGCAGATACGCAGTATTTT. It translates to CASSDRKGADTQYF.

V gene TRBV10-1 combines with J gene TRBJ2-5; 7 bases fit TRBD2. This CDR3 is 16 amino acids long. Looked up from germline, CDR1 is WNHNN and CDR2 is SYGVQD (reference sequence). V shed 0 bases, J shed 1 base, and the junction held 5 bases outside the gene matches. The CDR3 region is CASSESSGTSQETQYF. CDR3 coding DNA: TGCGCCAGCAGTGAGTCGAGCGGGACTTCCCAAGAGACCCAGTACTTC.

The rearrangement joins TRBV9 to TRBJ2-5; a possible D gene is TRBD2 (5 bases). CDR1 and CDR2 (germline): SGDLS, YYNGEE. CDR3 size: 14 residues. V dropped 0 bases and J dropped 7 bases, with 13 bases sitting between them. CDR3 nucleotide sequence: TGTGCCAGCAGCGTAGAGGCTAATGCGGGGACCCAGTACTTC. Its protein product is CASSVEANAGTQYF.

This chain joins TRBV12-3 or TRBV12-4 and TRBJ1-1, with D hard to call. V lost 7 bases to trimming and J lost 10 bases, with 16 bases between them. The CDR3 loop spans 12 amino acids. The CDR3 region is CASKSGAAVAFF. CDR3 nucleotide sequence: TGTGCCAGCAAATCCGGAGCCGCGGTAGCTTTCTTT.

This clonotype was seen only once. This chain links TRBV5-1 with TRBJ2-2, with D unresolved. V lost 3 bases, J lost 0 bases, and 9 bases lay in between. Germline assignment: CDR1 SGHRS and CDR2 YFSETQ. The CDR3 covers 15 residues. CDR3 in DNA: TGCGCCAGCAGCTCCTCGACAACGAACACCGGGGAGCTGTTTTTT. This codes for CASSSSTTNTGELFF.

The chain employs TRBV7-3 and TRBJ1-1; D uncertain. This CDR3 spans 14 amino acids. Germline CDR1 and CDR2: SGHTA and FQGTGA. V lost 5 bases, J lost 3 bases, and 13 bases lay in between. This chain's CDR3 is CASSQRGGDTEAFF. In nucleotides, the CDR3 is TGTGCCAGCAGCCAAAGAGGTGGGGACACTGAAGCTTTCTTT.

J is TRBJ2-3 and V is TRBV7-8; D perhaps matches TRBD1 (6 bases). The CDR3 loop spans 15 amino acids. Trimming pared 6 bases from V and 2 bases from J, leaving 15 bases between. Germline values: CDR1 SGHVS, CDR2 FQNEAQ. CDR3 DNA: TGTGCCAGCAGGGAAAGAGGACAGCTCACAGATACGCAGTATTTT. As protein: CASRERGQLTDTQYF.

This chain connects TRBV2 to TRBJ2-1, with 11 bases identical to TRBD2. V was pared by 8 bases and J by 6 bases, with 6 bases of the junction left unmatched. CDR3 length: 14 amino acids. The germline V gene encodes CDR1 SNHLY and CDR2 FYNNEI. In DNA form, the CDR3 reads TGTGCCAGCTCTAGCGGGAGGACCTCCAATGAGCAGTTCTTC. It specifies CASSSGRTSNEQFF.

The chain is built from TRBV6-1 and TRBJ2-7; D may be TRBD2 (5 bases). The CDR3 has 15 amino acids. V shed 0 bases and J shed 0 bases, with 9 bases lying between them. The germline CDR1 and CDR2 sequences are MNHNS and SASEGT. This CDR3 is CASSEAPGYSYEQYF. DNA for the CDR3: TGTGCCAGCAGTGAAGCGCCGGGGTACTCCTACGAGCAGTACTTC.

With regard to this clonotype: Its ends do not fully match the called genes, so a read error is possible. The chain joins TRBV19 to TRBJ2-5, with a possible D match to TRBD2 (7 bases). The germline V gene has CDR1 LNHDA and CDR2 SQIVND (reference sequence). The CDR3 length is 15 residues. The CDR3 DNA sequence: TGTGCCAGTAGTATAGAGGGGGGGCTCAGAGAGACCCCGTACTTC. It translates to CASSIEGGLRETPYF.

This clonotype was recorded only once. The genes are TRBV28 and TRBJ2-5; perhaps TRBD2 as D (6 bases). The CDR3 has 14 residues. The V end lost 6 bases, the J end lost 5 bases, and 16 bases lay between the germline ends. CDR1 and CDR2 (germline): MDHEN, SYDVKM. CDR3 DNA sequence: TGTGCCAGCAGGGAAGGAAGGGAGGAGGAGACCCAGTACTTC. Its protein is CASREGREEETQYF. The entire variable domain, with the rest obtained from reference TRBV28 and TRBJ2-5, is as follows: DVKVTQSSRYLVKRTGEKVFLECVQDMDHENMFWYRQDPGLGLRLIYFSYDVKMKEKGDIPEGYSVSREKKERFSLILESASTNQTSMYLCASREGREEETQYFGPGTRLLVL.

The rearrangement joins TRBV7-3 to TRBJ2-3, with TRBD2 identical over 11 bases. The V and J ends lost 4 bases and 2 bases, in that order; junction bases with no gene match: 2. This CDR3 is built from 15 residues. The germline V gene encodes CDR1 SGHTA and CDR2 FQGTGA. The CDR3 DNA reads TGTGCCAGCAGCTCGACTAGCGGGAACACAGATACGCAGTATTTT. This codes for CASSSTSGNTDTQYF.

CDR3 amino acids: CASRRVTGELFF. The CDR3 nucleotides are TGTGCCAGCAGAAGGGTAACCGGGGAGCTGTTTTTT. The rearrangement joins TRBV12-3 or TRBV12-4 to TRBJ2-2; D remains ambiguous. The CDR3 is 12 amino acids. V shed 6 bases and J shed 5 bases, with 7 bases lying between them.

This clonotype is a singleton in its sample. The chain employs TRBV30 and TRBJ1-1, with 7 bases fitting TRBD1. The CDR3 extends over 14 amino acids. Germline CDR1 GTSNPN, CDR2 SVGIG (reference sequence). V lost 4 bases to trimming and J lost 3 bases; unmatched junction nucleotides: 8. DNA for the CDR3: TGTGCCTGGACTCGGGACAGCGGGTACACTGAAGCTTTCTTT. It yields the protein CAWTRDSGYTEAFF.

The chain employs TRBV3-1 and TRBJ2-6; a weak D match, TRBD2 (7 bases). Trimming took 4 bases from V and 4 from J, leaving 14 bases between them. CDR3 size: 16 residues. CDR1 and CDR2 from the germline V gene are LGHDT and YNNKEL (reference sequence). The CDR3 protein is CASSLSGGAGANVLTF. CDR3 nucleotide sequence: TGTGCCAGCAGCCTGTCTGGGGGGGCCGGGGCCAACGTCCTGACTTTC.

The table lists this clonotype with a count of one. Compared with germline, one end of the junction differs, possibly owing to a read error. V and J are TRBV6-5 and TRBJ2-5, with a weak D call TRBD2 (5 bases). Germline V gene sequence: CDR1 MNHEY, CDR2 SVGAGI. The CDR3 has 12 residues. CDR3 sequence (DNA): TGTACCAGCAGTCAAACGGGGGAGACCCAGTACTTC. It yields the protein CTSSQTGETQYF.

The gene calls are TRBV7-9 and TRBJ2-5; 9 positions match TRBD2. Trimming removed 6 bases from V and 3 bases from J; junction bases left unmatched: 11. The CDR3 runs 16 residues. Looked up from germline, CDR1 is SEHNR and CDR2 is FQNEAQ (reference sequence). The CDR3 reads CASRRGSGGLKETQYF. The CDR3, as DNA: TGTGCCAGCAGACGAGGGAGCGGGGGGTTGAAAGAGACCCAGTACTTC.

This chain links TRBV30 with TRBJ1-1; TRBD1 agrees at 7 bases. Trimming at V came to 2 bases and at J to 1 base, leaving 4 bases not matched to a gene. The CDR3 runs to 14 residues. In germline, CDR1 is GTSNPN, CDR2 SVGIG (reference sequence). The CDR3 DNA reads as TGTGCCTGGAGTCTTACAGGGGCGAACACTGAAGCTTTCTTT. The encoded protein is CAWSLTGANTEAFF.

The chain joins TRBV5-1 to TRBJ2-3; 7 positions match TRBD2. This CDR3 contains 17 residues. V shed 4 bases, J shed 3 bases, and the junction held 14 bases outside the gene matches. From germline, CDR1 is SGHRS and CDR2 YFSETQ. The CDR3 region is CASSPSRGAGATDTQYF. The CDR3 nucleotides read TGCGCCAGCAGCCCAAGTCGGGGCGCGGGAGCGACAGATACGCAGTATTTT. Complete variable domain (other parts from reference TRBV5-1 and TRBJ2-3): KAGVTQTPRYLIKTRGQQVTLSCSPISGHRSVSWYQQTPGQGLQFLFEYFSETQRNKGNFPGRFSGRQFSNSRSEMNVSTLELGDSALYLCASSPSRGAGATDTQYFGPGTRLTVL.

This clonotype has just one count. The chain's CDR3 is CASSYAHRGVNTIYF. Here the CDR3 DNA reads TGTGCCAGCAGTTACGCTCACAGGGGGGTAAACACCATATATTTT. The genes are TRBV6-5 and TRBJ1-3, with 8 bases fitting TRBD1. Per germline, CDR1 MNHEY and CDR2 SVGAGI. CDR3 length: 15 amino acids. With V trimmed by 2 bases and J by 6 bases, 6 bases remained unmatched.

This clonotype was detected only once. The gene calls are TRBV4-1 and TRBJ1-1, with D perhaps TRBD1 (5 bases). There are 16 residues in the CDR3. CDR1 is MGHRA, CDR2 YSYEKL, per germline. V gave up 5 bases and J gave up 3 bases, with 19 bases separating them. The CDR3 sequence is CASSYMAAKGHTEAFF. In DNA form, the CDR3 reads TGCGCCAGCAGCTACATGGCGGCCAAGGGACACACTGAAGCTTTCTTT.